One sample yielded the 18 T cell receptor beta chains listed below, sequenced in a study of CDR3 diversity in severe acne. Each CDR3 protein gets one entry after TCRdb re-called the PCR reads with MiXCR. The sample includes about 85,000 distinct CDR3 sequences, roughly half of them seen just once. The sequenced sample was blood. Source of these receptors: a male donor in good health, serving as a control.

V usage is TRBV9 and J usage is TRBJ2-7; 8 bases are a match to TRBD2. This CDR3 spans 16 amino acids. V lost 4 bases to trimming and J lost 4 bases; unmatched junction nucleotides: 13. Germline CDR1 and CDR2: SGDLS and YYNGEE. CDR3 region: CASSQQRTSQTYEQYF. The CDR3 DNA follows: TGTGCCAGCAGCCAACAACGGACTAGCCAGACGTACGAGCAGTACTTC.

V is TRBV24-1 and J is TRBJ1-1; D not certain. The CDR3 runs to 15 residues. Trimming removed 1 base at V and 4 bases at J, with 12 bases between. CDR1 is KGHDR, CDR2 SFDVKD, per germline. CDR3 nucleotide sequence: TGTGCCACCAGTGATTTCCTTGAACCGGGCACTGAAGCTTTCTTT. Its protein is CATSDFLEPGTEAFF.

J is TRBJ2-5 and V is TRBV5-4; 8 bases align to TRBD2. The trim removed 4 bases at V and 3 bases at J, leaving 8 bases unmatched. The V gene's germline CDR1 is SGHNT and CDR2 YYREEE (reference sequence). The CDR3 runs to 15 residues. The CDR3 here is CASSGPGLEKETQYF. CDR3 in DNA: TGTGCCAGCAGCGGACCGGGACTAGAGAAAGAGACCCAGTACTTC.

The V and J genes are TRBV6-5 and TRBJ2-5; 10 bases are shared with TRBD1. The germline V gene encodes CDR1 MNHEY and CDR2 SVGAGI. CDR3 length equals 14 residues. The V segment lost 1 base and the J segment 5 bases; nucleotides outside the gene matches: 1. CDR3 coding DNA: TGTGCCAGCAGTTACTGGGGACAGGGGGAGACCCAGTACTTC. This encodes CASSYWGQGETQYF.

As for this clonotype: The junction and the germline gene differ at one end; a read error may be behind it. CDR3 loop: CASSRDRDLMNTEAFF. The CDR3 DNA reads as TGTGCCAGCAGTCGTGACAGGGACCTCATGAACACTGAAGCTTTCTTT. V is TRBV10-3 and J is TRBJ1-1; 7 bases map to TRBD1. The germline V gene encodes CDR1 ENHRY and CDR2 SYGVKD. The CDR3 is made up of 16 amino acids.

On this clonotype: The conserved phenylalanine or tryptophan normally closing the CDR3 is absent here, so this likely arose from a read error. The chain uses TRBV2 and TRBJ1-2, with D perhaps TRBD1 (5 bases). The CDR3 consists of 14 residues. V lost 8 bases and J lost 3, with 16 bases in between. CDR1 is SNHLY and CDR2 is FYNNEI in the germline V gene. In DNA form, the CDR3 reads TGTGCCAGCTCTTCGTCGACAGCCTACTATGGCTACACCTCC. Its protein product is CASSSSTAYYGYTS.

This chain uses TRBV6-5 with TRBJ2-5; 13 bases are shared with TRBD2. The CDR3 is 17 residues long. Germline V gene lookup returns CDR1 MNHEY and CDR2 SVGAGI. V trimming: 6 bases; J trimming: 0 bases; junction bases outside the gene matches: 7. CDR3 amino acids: CASRRGTSGTYQETQYF. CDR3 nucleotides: TGTGCCAGCAGGCGCGGGACTAGCGGGACGTACCAAGAGACCCAGTACTTC.

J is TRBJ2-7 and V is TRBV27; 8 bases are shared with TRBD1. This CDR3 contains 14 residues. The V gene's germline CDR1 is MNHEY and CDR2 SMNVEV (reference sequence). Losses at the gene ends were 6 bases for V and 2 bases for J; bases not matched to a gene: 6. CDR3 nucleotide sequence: TGTGCCAGCAGCGGACAGGGCCTACCCTACGAGCAGTACTTC. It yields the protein CASSGQGLPYEQYF.

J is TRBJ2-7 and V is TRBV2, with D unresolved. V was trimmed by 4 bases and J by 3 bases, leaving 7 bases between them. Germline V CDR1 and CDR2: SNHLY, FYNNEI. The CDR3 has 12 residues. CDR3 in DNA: TGTGCCAGCAGTGTCCAGAACTACGAGCAGTACTTC. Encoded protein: CASSVQNYEQYF. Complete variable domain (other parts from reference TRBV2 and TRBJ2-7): EPEVTQTPSHQVTQMGQEVILRCVPISNHLYFYWYRQILGQKVEFLVSFYNNEISEKSEIFDDQFSVERPDGSNFTLKIRSTKLEDSAMYFCASSVQNYEQYFGPGTRLTVT.

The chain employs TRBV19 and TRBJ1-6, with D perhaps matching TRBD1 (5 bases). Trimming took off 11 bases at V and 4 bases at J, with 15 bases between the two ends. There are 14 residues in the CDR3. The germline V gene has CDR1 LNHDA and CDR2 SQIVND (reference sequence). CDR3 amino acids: CAGSGGGYNSPLHF. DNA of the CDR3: TGTGCCGGCTCCGGGGGAGGGTATAATTCACCCCTCCACTTT.

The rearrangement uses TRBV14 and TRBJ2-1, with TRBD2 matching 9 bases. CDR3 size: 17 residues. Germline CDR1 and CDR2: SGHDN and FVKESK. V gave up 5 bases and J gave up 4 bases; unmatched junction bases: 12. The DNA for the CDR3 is TGTGCCAGCAGCGCCTATACCGGGACTAGCTCTTACAATGAGCAGTTCTTC. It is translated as CASSAYTGTSSYNEQFF.

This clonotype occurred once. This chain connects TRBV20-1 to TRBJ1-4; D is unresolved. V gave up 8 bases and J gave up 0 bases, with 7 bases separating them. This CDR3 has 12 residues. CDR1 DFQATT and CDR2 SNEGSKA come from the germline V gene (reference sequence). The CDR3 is CSLRATNEKLFF. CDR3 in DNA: TGCAGTTTGCGGGCAACTAATGAAAAACTGTTTTTT.

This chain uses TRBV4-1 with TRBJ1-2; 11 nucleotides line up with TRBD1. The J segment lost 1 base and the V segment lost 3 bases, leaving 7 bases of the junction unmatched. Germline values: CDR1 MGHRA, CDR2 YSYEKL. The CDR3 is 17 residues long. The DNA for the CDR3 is TGCGCCAGCAGCCATGGGACAGGGGGTTCGGGTAACTATGGCTACACCTTC. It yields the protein CASSHGTGGSGNYGYTF.

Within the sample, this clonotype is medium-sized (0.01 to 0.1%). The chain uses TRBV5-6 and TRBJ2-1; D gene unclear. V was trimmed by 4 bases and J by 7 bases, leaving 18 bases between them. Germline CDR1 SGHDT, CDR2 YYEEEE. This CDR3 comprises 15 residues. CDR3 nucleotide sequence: TGTGCCAGCAGCCTACTTCTGGGATTGCGGAATGAGCAGTTCTTC. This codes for CASSLLLGLRNEQFF. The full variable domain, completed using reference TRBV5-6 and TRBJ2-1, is DAGVTQSPTHLIKTRGQQVTLRCSPKSGHDTVSWYQQALGQGPQFIFQYYEEEERQRGNFPDRFSGHQFPNYSSELNVNALLLGDSALYLCASSLLLGLRNEQFFGPGTRLTVL.

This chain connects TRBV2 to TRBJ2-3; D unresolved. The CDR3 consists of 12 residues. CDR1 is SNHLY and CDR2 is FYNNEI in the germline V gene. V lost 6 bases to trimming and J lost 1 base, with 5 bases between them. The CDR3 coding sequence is TGTGCCAGCAGGGACGGCACAGATACGCAGTATTTT. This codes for CASRDGTDTQYF.

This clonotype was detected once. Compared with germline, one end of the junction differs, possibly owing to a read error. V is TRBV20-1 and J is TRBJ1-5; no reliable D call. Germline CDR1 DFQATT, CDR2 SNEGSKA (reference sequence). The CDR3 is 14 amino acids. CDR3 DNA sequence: TGCAGTGCTAGCCTCCAGACGGGCAATCGGCCCCAGCATTTT. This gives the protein CSASLQTGNRPQHF.

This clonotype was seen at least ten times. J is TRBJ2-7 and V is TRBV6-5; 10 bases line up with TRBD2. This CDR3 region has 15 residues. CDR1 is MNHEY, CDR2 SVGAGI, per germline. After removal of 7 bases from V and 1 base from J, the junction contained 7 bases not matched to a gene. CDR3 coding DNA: TGTGCCAGCACTCAAGCGGGAGGGCCTTCCTACGAGCAGTACTTC. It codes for CASTQAGGPSYEQYF.

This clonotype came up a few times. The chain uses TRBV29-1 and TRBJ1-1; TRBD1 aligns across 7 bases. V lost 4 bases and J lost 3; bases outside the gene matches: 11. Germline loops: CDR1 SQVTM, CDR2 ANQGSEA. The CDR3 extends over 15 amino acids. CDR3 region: CSVGGRGGWDTEAFF. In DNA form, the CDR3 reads TGCAGCGTTGGGGGCAGGGGGGGCTGGGACACTGAAGCTTTCTTT.